This T cell receptor beta chain comes out of a study of cytomegalovirus exposure and HLA in healthy donors. Across the whole study: HLA-typed donors contributed some 87 million unique TCRs, which were held in an early data release.

Findings and caveats of the study: It was 150 to 200 TCR beta chains that were listed as cytomegalovirus-associated. According to a later analysis, donors in an Asian-associated ancestry cluster reportedly had fewer N-insertions than the 666-donor mean.

The PCR had 60 Vbeta and 13 Jbeta primers. Produced via immunoSEQ multiplex PCR; TCRdb's table is partial and in-frame only. The sample has some 110,000 clones. CDR3 size: 15 residues. The J segment lost 3 bases and the V segment lost 5 bases, leaving 5 bases of the junction unmatched. Germline loops: CDR1 SGHVS, CDR2 FQNEAQ. Nominally healthy donors were sampled, though unrecorded immune exposures were likely. Note on this clone: Its antigen is as yet unknown.

The sequencing sample was made of PBMCs. The rearrangement uses TRBV7-8 and TRBJ1-5; the match to TRBD1 covers 9 bases. The sequence was obtained from a middle-aged man in good health and CMV-seropositive. The CDR3 reads CASSPWTGVNQPQHF. The CDR3 nucleotides are TGTGCCAGCAGCCCTTGGACAGGGGTCAATCAGCCCCAGCATTTT.